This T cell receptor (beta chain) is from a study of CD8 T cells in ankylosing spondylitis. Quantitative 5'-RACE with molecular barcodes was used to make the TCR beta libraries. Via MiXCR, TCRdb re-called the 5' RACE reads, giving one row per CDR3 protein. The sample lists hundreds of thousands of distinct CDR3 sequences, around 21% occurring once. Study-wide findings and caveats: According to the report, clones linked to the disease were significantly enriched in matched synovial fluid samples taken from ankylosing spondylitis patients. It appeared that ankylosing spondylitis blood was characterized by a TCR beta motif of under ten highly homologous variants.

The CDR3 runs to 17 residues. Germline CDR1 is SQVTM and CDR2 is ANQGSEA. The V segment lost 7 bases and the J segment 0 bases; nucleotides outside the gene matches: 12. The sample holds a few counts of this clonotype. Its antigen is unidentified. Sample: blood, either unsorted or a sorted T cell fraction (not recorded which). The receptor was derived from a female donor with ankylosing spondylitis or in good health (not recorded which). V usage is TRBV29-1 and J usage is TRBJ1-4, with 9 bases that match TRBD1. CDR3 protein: CSAAPGQGTTTNEKLFF. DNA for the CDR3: TGCAGCGCTGCACCGGGACAGGGAACTACAACTAATGAAAAACTGTTTTTT. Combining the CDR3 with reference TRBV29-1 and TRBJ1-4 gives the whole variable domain SAVISQKPSRDICQRGTSLTIQCQVDSQVTMMFWYRQQPGQSLTLIATANQGSEATYESGFVIDKFPISRPNLTFSTLTVSNMSPEDSSIYLCSAAPGQGTTTNEKLFFGSGTQLSVL.